The text below deals with one TCR beta chain. The antigen remains unidentified. The authors built TCR beta libraries using iRepertoire HTBI primers and Arm-PCR of CDR3 regions. TCRdb processed the multiplex PCR reads anew with MiXCR; each CDR3 protein has one entry. The repertoire consists of under 450,000 distinct CDR3 sequences, with around 23% occurring once and the leading ten covering 25% to 30%. The data derive from a study of regulatory T cells in long-lasting Graves disease. Findings and caveats of the study: Analyses excluded thyroid tissue, covering peripheral blood alone. Newly diagnosed patients had higher TCR diversity than persistent Graves' patients did.

Time point indicated: persistent/refractory GD, antithyroid drugs over 5 years with positive TRAb. There was RNA extracted from PBMCs, and the TCR library was made from it. The source of the patients was an endocrinology department in Xi'an, China. The specimen was peripheral blood mononuclear cells (PBMCs), collected when the disease was refractory, from a patient treated with antithyroid drugs. The TCR was taken from a woman aged 40 to 49 with Graves disease.

CDR3 amino acids: CAISAGGEGYTF. For the CDR3, the DNA is TGTGCCATCAGTGCAGGGGGAGAAGGCTACACCTTC. V is TRBV10-3 and J is TRBJ1-2; TRBD1 matches 7 bases. Germline V gives CDR1 ENHRY, CDR2 SYGVKD. Germline trimming cut 4 bases from V and 8 bases from J; bases unmatched to any gene: 4. The CDR3 runs to 12 residues.